This T cell receptor (beta chain) was observed in a study of blood T cells in healthy people across ages. Findings of the study overall: Estimates drawn from one million T cells were deemed to understate diversity.

Germline CDR1 is SGHAT and CDR2 is FQNNGV. The CDR3 loop spans 16 amino acids. Trimming removed 3 bases from V and 5 bases from J, with 18 bases in between. Next came a second PCR, run for about 6 to 12 cycles, which used a sample-barcoded 5' primer along with a J-beta primer mix. Each CDR3 protein gets one entry after TCRdb re-called the 5' RACE reads with MiXCR. The sample has roughly 570,000 distinct CDR3 sequences; approximately 30% are singletons. With regard to this clonotype: Its specificity is unknown.

Each sample provided at least 5.5 micrograms of extracted total RNA. The chain links TRBV11-2 to TRBJ2-3; perhaps D is TRBD1 or TRBD2 (5 bases each). The source of this sequence is a woman in her seventies in good health. Sequenced input: blood. CDR3 DNA sequence: TGTGCCAGCAGCTTTTACGGGACCCTGCAGGGAGATACGCAGTATTTT. This sequence encodes CASSFYGTLQGDTQYF.